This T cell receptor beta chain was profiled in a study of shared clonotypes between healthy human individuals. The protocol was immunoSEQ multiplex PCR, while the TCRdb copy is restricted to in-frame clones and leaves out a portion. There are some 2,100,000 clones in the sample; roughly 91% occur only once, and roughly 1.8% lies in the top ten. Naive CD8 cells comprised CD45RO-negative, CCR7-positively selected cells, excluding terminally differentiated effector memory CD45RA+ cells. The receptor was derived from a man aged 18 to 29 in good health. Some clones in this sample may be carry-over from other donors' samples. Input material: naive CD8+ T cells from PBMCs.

The CDR3 nucleotides read TGTGCCAGCAGCTTAACGGCAGTAAACACTGAAGCTTTCTTT. This encodes CASSLTAVNTEAFF. The chain links TRBV7-6 to TRBJ1-1; D call uncertain. The CDR3 has 14 residues. From germline, CDR1 is SGHVS and CDR2 FNYEAQ. V dropped 2 bases and J dropped 2 bases, with 9 bases sitting between them.